Presented here are 29 T cell receptor beta chains from one specimen sequenced in a study of circulating and synovial CD4+ cells in juvenile arthritis. Profiled with immunoSEQ multiplex PCR; TCRdb holds only in-frame clones, not every one. Among roughly 33,000 clones listed, about 95% were seen once. Sequenced sample: CD4+ T cells from blood. The source of these receptors is a human donor with juvenile idiopathic arthritis.

V and J are TRBV19 and TRBJ1-1, with TRBD1 identical over 7 bases. Trimming cost V 6 bases and J 0 bases; bases outside gene matches: 4. The CDR3 extends over 14 amino acids. The V gene's germline CDR1 is LNHDA and CDR2 SQIVND (reference sequence). CDR3 sequence reads: CASRLQGMNTEAFF. The DNA of the CDR3 is TGTGCCAGTAGGCTACAGGGGATGAACACTGAAGCTTTCTTT.

CDR3 in DNA: TGTGCCAGCAGCGTACCGGGGGGGAACACTGAAGCTTTCTTT. Translating it yields CASSVPGGNTEAFF. The gene calls are TRBV6-5 and TRBJ1-1; D perhaps matches TRBD1 (5 bases). Germline V gene lookup returns CDR1 MNHEY and CDR2 SVGAGI. V lost 6 bases to trimming and J lost 1 base, with 12 bases between them. This CDR3 has 14 residues.

V is TRBV29-1 and J is TRBJ1-3; a weak D match, TRBD1 (5 bases). The CDR3 is made up of 15 amino acids. V dropped 4 bases and J dropped 4 bases, with 17 bases sitting between them. Germline loops: CDR1 SQVTM, CDR2 ANQGSEA. The CDR3 protein is CSVVTLGARGNTIYF. DNA for the CDR3: TGCAGCGTTGTCACCCTAGGGGCGCGGGGAAACACCATATATTTT.

The chain links TRBV27 to TRBJ2-7; D call uncertain. The germline gives CDR1 MNHEY, CDR2 SMNVEV (reference sequence). Trimming removed 10 bases from V and 4 bases from J, with 17 bases in between. The CDR3 extends over 13 amino acids. CDR3 in amino acids: CATATHPLYEQYF. The CDR3 nucleotides are TGTGCCACCGCGACACACCCCCTGTACGAGCAGTACTTC.

The table lists this clone with a few counts. The gene calls are TRBV6-6 and TRBJ2-1; D perhaps matches TRBD2 (6 bases). The CDR3 contains 13 residues. The V and J ends lost 8 bases and 9 bases respectively, with 17 bases between them. Germline CDR1 is MNHNY and CDR2 is SVGAGI (reference sequence). The CDR3: CASRETGGGEQFF. Written as DNA, the CDR3 is TGTGCCAGCCGGGAGACTGGCGGTGGTGAGCAGTTCTTC.

The rearrangement uses TRBV28 and TRBJ2-7; D possibly corresponds to TRBD2 (5 bases). Trimming took off 3 bases at V and 0 bases at J, with 18 bases between the two ends. CDR3 length: 17 residues. Germline values: CDR1 MDHEN, CDR2 SYDVKM. The CDR3 protein is CASSFLVPIRGSYEQYF. CDR3 in DNA: TGTGCCAGCAGTTTTCTTGTACCCATCCGGGGCTCCTACGAGCAGTACTTC.

The rearrangement uses TRBV7-3 and TRBJ2-5, with 10 bases aligning to TRBD1. The germline V gene encodes CDR1 SGHTA and CDR2 FQGTGA. The CDR3 contains 13 residues. The J segment lost 5 bases and the V segment lost 6 bases, leaving 3 bases of the junction unmatched. CDR3 bases: TGTGCCAGCAGGCGACAGGGGGCCGAGACCCAGTACTTC. This encodes CASRRQGAETQYF.

CDR3 sequence reads: CASSPFGGKETQYF. DNA of the CDR3: TGTGCCAGCAGCCCATTCGGGGGAAAAGAGACCCAGTACTTC. V is TRBV7-3 and J is TRBJ2-5; TRBD2 might be the D (6 bases). The CDR3 consists of 14 residues. Between the trimmed V and J ends, which lost 5 bases and 3 bases, there was a span of 13 bases. Germline V lookup: CDR1 SGHTA, CDR2 FQGTGA. Drawing the rest from reference TRBV7-3 and TRBJ2-5, the complete variable domain is GAGVSQTPSNKVTEKGKYVELRCDPISGHTALYWYRQSLGQGPEFLIYFQGTGAADDSGLPNDRFFAVRPEGSVSTLKIQRTERGDSAVYLCASSPFGGKETQYFGPGTRLLVL.

The chain is built from TRBV4-3 and TRBJ2-6, with D unresolved. Germline values: CDR1 LGHNA, CDR2 YSLEER. This CDR3 contains 13 residues. The V and J ends lost 6 bases and 4 bases respectively, with 7 bases between them. CDR3 nucleotides: TGCGCCAGCAGTCAAACAGGGGCCAACGTCCTGACTTTC. Residues: CASSQTGANVLTF.

This sequence joins TRBV6-6 and TRBJ1-3; 8 nucleotides line up with TRBD1. The CDR3 totals 15 residues. Germline V CDR1 and CDR2: MNHNY, SVGAGI (reference sequence). The junction had 9 bases not matched to a gene; V was cut back by 7 bases and J by 4 bases. The CDR3 region has the DNA TGTGCCAGCACGACAGGGGCAATCTTCGGAAACACCATATATTTT. Its protein product is CASTTGAIFGNTIYF.

The chain employs TRBV5-1 and TRBJ1-4, with D possibly being TRBD1 (5 bases). Germline V gene sequence: CDR1 SGHRS, CDR2 YFSETQ. V was trimmed by 0 bases and J by 4 bases, leaving 7 bases between them. The CDR3 spans 14 residues. The CDR3 DNA sequence: TGCGCCAGCAGCTTGGGACAGCTTAATGAAAAACTGTTTTTT. Protein: CASSLGQLNEKLFF.

The chain couples TRBV5-4 to TRBJ2-1, with 9 positions matching TRBD2. V shed 4 bases and J 4 bases; nucleotides not matched to a gene: 15. CDR1 and CDR2 from the germline V gene are SGHNT and YYREEE (reference sequence). The CDR3 loop spans 18 amino acids. In DNA form, the CDR3 reads TGTGCCAGCAGCCCTGTGGGCGGGGGGGCCGTCGGATACAATGAGCAGTTCTTC. Translation: CASSPVGGGAVGYNEQFF.

The chain combines TRBV6-5 with TRBJ2-1, with 7 positions matching TRBD1. J gave up 3 bases and V 6 bases, and 8 bases lay outside the gene matches. The CDR3 spans 15 residues. Germline V lookup: CDR1 MNHEY, CDR2 SVGAGI. CDR3 nucleotide sequence: TGTGCCAGCAGAATGACCGGGACAGTCTACAATGAGCAGTTCTTC. It encodes CASRMTGTVYNEQFF.

V gene TRBV7-2 combines with J gene TRBJ1-1; D remains ambiguous. CDR1 is SGHTA, CDR2 FQGNSA, per germline. Trimming left V 5 bases short and J 2 bases short, with 9 bases between. The CDR3 consists of 13 residues. CDR3 DNA sequence: TGTGCCAGCAGCACCAAAAGCAACACTGAAGCTTTCTTT. It codes for CASSTKSNTEAFF.

The rearrangement uses TRBV28 and TRBJ2-4; maybe TRBD1 (6 bases). The V end was cut by 8 bases, the J end by 5 bases, with 13 bases between. The CDR3 loop spans 13 amino acids. Germline V gives CDR1 MDHEN, CDR2 SYDVKM. CDR3: CASAGDGENIQYF. The CDR3 region has the DNA TGTGCCAGCGCAGGGGATGGGGAAAACATTCAGTACTTC.

The sample holds one count of this clone. This rearrangement joins TRBV7-2 to TRBJ1-2; TRBD1 aligns across 8 bases. V trimming: 5 bases; J trimming: 0 bases; junction bases outside the gene matches: 5. CDR1 SGHTA and CDR2 FQGNSA come from the germline V gene. The CDR3 is made up of 15 amino acids. The CDR3 reads CASSPMGQANYGYTF. CDR3 DNA: TGTGCCAGCAGCCCAATGGGACAGGCTAACTATGGCTACACCTTC.

V and J are TRBV28 and TRBJ1-4; TRBD1 matches at 7 bases. The CDR3 extends over 13 amino acids. V gave up 5 bases and J gave up 8 bases; unmatched junction bases: 5. Germline V gene lookup returns CDR1 MDHEN and CDR2 SYDVKM. The CDR3 DNA reads TGTGCCAGCAGTGGAGGGGGCGAAGAAAAACTGTTTTTT. This sequence encodes CASSGGGEEKLFF.

The chain has TRBV5-1 and TRBJ2-5; 9 nucleotides line up with TRBD2. V shed 1 base, J shed 4 bases, and the junction held 8 bases outside the gene matches. The CDR3 is 16 residues long. In germline, CDR1 is SGHRS, CDR2 YFSETQ. The chain's CDR3 is CASSLSSSSGVETQYF. The CDR3 nucleotides are TGCGCCAGCAGCTTGTCATCTTCTAGCGGGGTAGAGACCCAGTACTTC.

The V and J genes are TRBV28 and TRBJ1-1, with 8 bases that match TRBD1. The CDR3 is made up of 16 amino acids. Germline V gene lookup returns CDR1 MDHEN and CDR2 SYDVKM. V shed 8 bases and J 1 base; nucleotides not matched to a gene: 12. CDR3 protein: CASPNLRGRQNTEAFF. In DNA form, the CDR3 reads TGTGCCAGCCCGAACCTCAGGGGGCGGCAGAACACTGAAGCTTTCTTT.

The chain employs TRBV10-1 and TRBJ2-7; 11 nucleotides agree with TRBD2. From germline, CDR1 is WNHNN and CDR2 SYGVQD (reference sequence). Trimming removed 8 bases from V and 4 bases from J; junction bases left unmatched: 7. The CDR3 is made up of 14 amino acids. The CDR3 loop is CASVDGTSGYEQYF. The CDR3 DNA reads TGCGCCAGCGTTGACGGGACTAGCGGTTACGAGCAGTACTTC.

This clone appeared once. This chain uses TRBV9 with TRBJ2-7, with D possibly being TRBD2 (6 bases). V lost 4 bases and J 11 bases, leaving 13 bases between the germline ends. The CDR3 is made up of 11 amino acids. Germline V gene data show CDR1 as SGDLS and CDR2 as YYNGEE. The CDR3 loop reads CASSSPEGKYF. The CDR3 DNA follows: TGTGCCAGCAGCTCACCGGAGGGGAAGTACTTC. Based on the CDR3 plus reference TRBV9 and TRBJ2-7, the full variable domain is DSGVTQTPKHLITATGQRVTLRCSPRSGDLSVYWYQQSLDQGLQFLIQYYNGEERAKGNILERFSAQQFPDLHSELNLSSLELGDSALYFCASSSPEGKYFGPGTRLTVT.

The chain is built from TRBV6-5 and TRBJ2-3; 12 bases map to TRBD2. Looked up from germline, CDR1 is MNHEY and CDR2 is SVGAGI. V dropped 4 bases and J dropped 4; count of bases not matched to a gene: 6. The CDR3 has 16 residues. CDR3 region: CASSFTSGRTADTQYF. DNA for the CDR3: TGTGCCAGCAGTTTCACTAGCGGGAGGACGGCAGATACGCAGTATTTT.

The V gene is TRBV18, the J gene TRBJ2-5; TRBD2 matches 8 bases. The CDR3 is 17 residues long. With 5 bases clipped from V and 4 bases from J, the junction kept 15 bases outside the gene matches. The germline V gene has CDR1 KGHSH and CDR2 LQKENI. CDR3 DNA: TGTGCCAGCTCAACGGCCGGGGGTAGCGGGACCGGAGAGACCCAGTACTTC. It encodes CASSTAGGSGTGETQYF.

CDR3 residues: CASSSRTGATYGYTF. The CDR3, as DNA: TGTGCCAGCAGCTCAAGGACAGGGGCCACCTATGGCTACACCTTC. The V and J genes are TRBV5-4 and TRBJ1-2, with 9 bases matching TRBD1. This CDR3 has 15 residues. Germline-derived CDR1 and CDR2 are SGHNT and YYREEE (reference sequence). The V segment lost 3 bases and the J segment 4 bases; nucleotides outside the gene matches: 7.

The chain recombines TRBV15 with TRBJ1-1, with D unclear. Germline-derived CDR1 and CDR2 are LNHNV and YYDKDF (reference sequence). V was pared by 0 bases and J by 2 bases, with 7 bases between. The CDR3 is made up of 14 amino acids. The CDR3 region has the DNA TGTGCCACCAGCAGAGAGACACGTAACACTGAAGCTTTCTTT. Its protein product is CATSRETRNTEAFF. Looking up the rest from reference TRBV15 and TRBJ1-1 gives the full variable domain: DAMVIQNPRYQVTQFGKPVTLSCSQTLNHNVMYWYQQKSSQAPKLLFHYYDKDFNNEADTPDNFQSRRPNTSFCFLDIRSPGLGDTAMYLCATSRETRNTEAFFGQGTRLTVV.

The J gene is TRBJ2-5, the V gene TRBV6-1; 10 nucleotides line up with TRBD2. This CDR3 has 16 residues. Germline CDR1 and CDR2: MNHNS and SASEGT. The ends lost 4 bases at V and 5 bases at J; junction bases unmatched: 10. The CDR3 loop is CASSGASGSWGETQYF. Here the CDR3 DNA reads TGTGCCAGCAGTGGGGCTAGCGGGAGCTGGGGGGAGACCCAGTACTTC.

The V and J genes are TRBV6-6 and TRBJ1-5; TRBD1 might be the D (5 bases). The CDR3 consists of 15 residues. Germline V gives CDR1 MNHNY, CDR2 SVGAGI (reference sequence). Trimming pared 6 bases from V and 0 bases from J, leaving 12 bases between. CDR3 in amino acids: CASRAGFYSNQPQHF. CDR3 nucleotides: TGTGCCAGCAGAGCAGGGTTTTATAGCAATCAGCCCCAGCATTTT.

The chain links TRBV10-1 to TRBJ2-1; the match to TRBD2 covers 13 bases. Trimming removed 2 bases from V and 6 bases from J; junction bases left unmatched: 1. CDR3 size: 15 residues. In germline, CDR1 is WNHNN, CDR2 SYGVQD (reference sequence). The CDR3, as DNA: TGCGCCAGCAGTGAGACTAGCGGGAGGGCCAATGAGCAGTTCTTC. It encodes CASSETSGRANEQFF.

The genes are TRBV7-8 and TRBJ2-7; 8 bases line up with TRBD2. The CDR3 runs to 15 residues. With 1 base clipped from V and 2 bases from J, the junction kept 4 bases outside the gene matches. Germline CDR1 SGHVS, CDR2 FQNEAQ. CDR3 sequence: CASSLEERGTYEQYF. CDR3 DNA sequence: TGTGCCAGCAGCTTAGAGGAGCGGGGGACCTACGAGCAGTACTTC. Full variable domain (missing parts from reference TRBV7-8 and TRBJ2-7): GAGVSQSPRYKVAKRGQDVALRCDPISGHVSLFWYQQALGQGPEFLTYFQNEAQLDKSGLPSDRFFAERPEGSVSTLKIQRTQQEDSAVYLCASSLEERGTYEQYFGPGTRLTVT.